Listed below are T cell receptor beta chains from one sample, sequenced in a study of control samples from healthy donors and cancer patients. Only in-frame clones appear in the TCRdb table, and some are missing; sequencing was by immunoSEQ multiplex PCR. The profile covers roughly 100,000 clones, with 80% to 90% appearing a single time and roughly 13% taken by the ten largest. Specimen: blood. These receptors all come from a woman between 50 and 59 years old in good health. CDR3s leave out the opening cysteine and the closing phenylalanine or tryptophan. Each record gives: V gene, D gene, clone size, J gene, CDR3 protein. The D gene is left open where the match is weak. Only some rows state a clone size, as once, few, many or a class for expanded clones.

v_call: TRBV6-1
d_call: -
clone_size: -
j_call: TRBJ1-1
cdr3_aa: ASIGAGNTEAF

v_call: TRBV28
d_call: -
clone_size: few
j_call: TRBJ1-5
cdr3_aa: ASSLRDSNQPQH

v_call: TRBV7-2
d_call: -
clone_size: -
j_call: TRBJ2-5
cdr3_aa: ASSLVRGETQY

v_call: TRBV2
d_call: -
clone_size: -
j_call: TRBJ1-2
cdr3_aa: AGRGFLDGYT

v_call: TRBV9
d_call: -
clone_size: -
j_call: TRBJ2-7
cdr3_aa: ASSDGDNYEQY

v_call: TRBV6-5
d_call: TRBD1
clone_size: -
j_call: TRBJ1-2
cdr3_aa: ASSRGTANYGYT

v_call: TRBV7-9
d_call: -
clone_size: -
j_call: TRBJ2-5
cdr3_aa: ASSLGPGGGETQY

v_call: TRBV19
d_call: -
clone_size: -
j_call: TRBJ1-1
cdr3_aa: ASSIGRLTEAF

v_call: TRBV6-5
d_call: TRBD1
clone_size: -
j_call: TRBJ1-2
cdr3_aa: ASRLDRVVLSYT

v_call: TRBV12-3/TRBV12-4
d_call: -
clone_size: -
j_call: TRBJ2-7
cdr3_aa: ASSLLSYEQY

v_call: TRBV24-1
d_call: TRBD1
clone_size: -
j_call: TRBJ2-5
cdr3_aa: ATSDLRVGTGGSETQY